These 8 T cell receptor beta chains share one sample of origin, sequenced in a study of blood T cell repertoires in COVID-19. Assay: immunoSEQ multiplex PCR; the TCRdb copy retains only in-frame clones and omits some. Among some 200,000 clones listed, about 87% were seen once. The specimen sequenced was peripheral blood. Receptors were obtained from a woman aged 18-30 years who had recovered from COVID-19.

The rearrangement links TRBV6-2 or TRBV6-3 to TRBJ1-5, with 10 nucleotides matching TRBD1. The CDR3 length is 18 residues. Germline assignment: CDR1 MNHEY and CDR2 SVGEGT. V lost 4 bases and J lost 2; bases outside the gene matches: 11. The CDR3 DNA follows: TGTGCCAGCAGTTTCAACGGGACAGGGGATTATGGCAATCAGCCCCAGCATTTT. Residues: CASSFNGTGDYGNQPQHF.

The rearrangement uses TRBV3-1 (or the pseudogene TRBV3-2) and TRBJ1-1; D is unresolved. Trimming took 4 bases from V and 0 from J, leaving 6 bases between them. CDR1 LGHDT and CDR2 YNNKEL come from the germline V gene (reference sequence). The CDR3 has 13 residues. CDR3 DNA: TGTGCCAGCAGCCGCCAGGTGAACACTGAAGCTTTCTTT. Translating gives CASSRQVNTEAFF.

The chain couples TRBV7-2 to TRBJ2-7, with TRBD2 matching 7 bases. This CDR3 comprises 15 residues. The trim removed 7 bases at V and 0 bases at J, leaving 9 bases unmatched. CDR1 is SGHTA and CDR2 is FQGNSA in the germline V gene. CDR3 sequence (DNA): TGTGCCAGCACCCTCAGCGGGGCCGTCTCCTACGAGCAGTACTTC. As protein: CASTLSGAVSYEQYF.

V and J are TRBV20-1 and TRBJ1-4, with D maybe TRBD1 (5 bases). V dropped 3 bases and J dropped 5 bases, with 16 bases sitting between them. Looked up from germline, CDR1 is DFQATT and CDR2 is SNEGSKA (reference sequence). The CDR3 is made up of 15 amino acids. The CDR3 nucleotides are TGCAGTGCTAGTAACACCGGGACTGGGAATGAAAAACTGTTTTTT. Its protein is CSASNTGTGNEKLFF.

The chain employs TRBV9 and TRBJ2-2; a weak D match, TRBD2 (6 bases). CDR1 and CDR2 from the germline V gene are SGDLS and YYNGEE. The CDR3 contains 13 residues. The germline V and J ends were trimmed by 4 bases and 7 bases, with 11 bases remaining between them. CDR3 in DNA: TGTGCCAGCAGCTCTTCGGGAGTCGGGGAGCTGTTTTTT. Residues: CASSSSGVGELFF.

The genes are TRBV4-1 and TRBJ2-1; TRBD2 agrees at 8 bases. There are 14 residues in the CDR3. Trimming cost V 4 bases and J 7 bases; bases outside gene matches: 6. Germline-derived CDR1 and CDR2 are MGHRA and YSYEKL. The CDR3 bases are TGCGCCAGCAGCCTAGGCGGCGGGGGGAATGAGCAGTTCTTC. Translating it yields CASSLGGGGNEQFF.

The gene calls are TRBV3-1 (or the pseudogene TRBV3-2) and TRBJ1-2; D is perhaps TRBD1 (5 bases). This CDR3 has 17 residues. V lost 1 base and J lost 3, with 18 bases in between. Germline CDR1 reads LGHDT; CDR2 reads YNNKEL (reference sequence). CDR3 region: CASSQGGRPGGDYGYTF. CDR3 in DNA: TGTGCCAGCAGCCAAGGGGGACGCCCGGGGGGTGACTATGGCTACACCTTC.

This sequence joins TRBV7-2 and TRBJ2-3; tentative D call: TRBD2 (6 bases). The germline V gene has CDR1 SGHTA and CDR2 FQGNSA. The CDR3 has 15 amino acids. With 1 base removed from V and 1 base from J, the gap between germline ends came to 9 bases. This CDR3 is CASSLVIAGTDTQYF. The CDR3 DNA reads TGTGCCAGCAGCTTAGTAATAGCGGGCACAGATACGCAGTATTTT.